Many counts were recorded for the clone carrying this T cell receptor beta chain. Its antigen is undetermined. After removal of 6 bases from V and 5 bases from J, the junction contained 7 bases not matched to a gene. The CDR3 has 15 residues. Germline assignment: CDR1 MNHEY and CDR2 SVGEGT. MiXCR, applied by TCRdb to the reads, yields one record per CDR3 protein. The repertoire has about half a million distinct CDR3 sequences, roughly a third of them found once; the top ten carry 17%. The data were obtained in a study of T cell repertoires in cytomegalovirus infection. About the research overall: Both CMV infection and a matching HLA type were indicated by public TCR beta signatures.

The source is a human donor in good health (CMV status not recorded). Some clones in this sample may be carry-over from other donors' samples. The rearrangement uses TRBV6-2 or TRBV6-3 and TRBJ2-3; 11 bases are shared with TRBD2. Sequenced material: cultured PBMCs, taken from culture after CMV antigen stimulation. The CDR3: CASSPGLADGDTQYF. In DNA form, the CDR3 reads TGTGCCAGCAGCCCGGGACTAGCGGATGGAGATACGCAGTATTTT.